A selection of T cell receptor beta chains follows, all from one sample in a study of cytomegalovirus exposure and HLA in healthy donors. The method was immunoSEQ multiplex PCR; TCRdb's version includes in-frame clones alone and lacks a portion of them. Found here are fewer than 250,000 clones; the top ten clones hold less than 1%. Sequenced material: PBMCs. Every receptor here comes from a woman in her twenties or thirties in good health and CMV-seropositive. CDR3s include the opening cysteine and the closing phenylalanine or tryptophan. D genes are given only for firm matches.

d_gene: TRBD1; v_gene: TRBV7-2; j_gene: TRBJ1-2; CDR3aa: CASSVAPGGVDYGYTF; CDR3nt: TGTGCCAGCAGCGTAGCGCCAGGGGGAGTAGACTATGGCTACACCTTC
d_gene: .; v_gene: TRBV6-1; j_gene: TRBJ1-1; CDR3aa: CASSILGELNTEAFF; CDR3nt: TGTGCCAGCAGTATCCTCGGGGAGCTGAACACTGAAGCTTTCTTT
d_gene: .; v_gene: TRBV5-6; j_gene: TRBJ1-4; CDR3aa: CASYSLSPGGANEKLFF; CDR3nt: TGTGCCAGCTACTCCCTTTCCCCGGGAGGTGCTAATGAAAAACTGTTTTTT
d_gene: .; v_gene: TRBV29-1; j_gene: TRBJ2-1; CDR3aa: CSAPKEGSYNEQFF; CDR3nt: TGCAGCGCCCCAAAGGAGGGCTCCTACAATGAGCAGTTCTTC
d_gene: TRBD1; v_gene: TRBV18; j_gene: TRBJ1-1; CDR3aa: CASSPPGQGVKTEAFF; CDR3nt: TGTGCCAGCTCACCCCCGGGACAGGGGGTTAAGACTGAAGCTTTCTTT
d_gene: .; v_gene: TRBV6-5; j_gene: TRBJ1-2; CDR3aa: CASSYSIEVGYTF; CDR3nt: TGTGCCAGCAGTTACTCGATAGAGGTTGGCTACACCTTC
d_gene: .; v_gene: TRBV5-5; j_gene: TRBJ1-2; CDR3aa: CASSLRAQGFDGYTF; CDR3nt: TGTGCCAGCAGCTTGAGGGCACAGGGTTTCGATGGCTACACCTTC
d_gene: TRBD1; v_gene: TRBV19; j_gene: TRBJ2-3; CDR3aa: CASSIRRQGADTQYF; CDR3nt: TGTGCCAGTAGTATAAGGCGACAGGGAGCAGATACGCAGTATTTT
d_gene: TRBD1; v_gene: TRBV10-1; j_gene: TRBJ2-7; CDR3aa: CASRSEPGQGMDEQYF; CDR3nt: TGCGCCAGCAGGTCAGAACCGGGACAGGGCATGGACGAGCAGTACTTC
d_gene: TRBD2; v_gene: TRBV7-9; j_gene: TRBJ2-3; CDR3aa: CASSLARTSGPPDTQYF; CDR3nt: TGTGCCAGCAGCTTAGCGCGGACTAGCGGGCCCCCAGATACGCAGTATTTT
d_gene: .; v_gene: TRBV21-1; j_gene: TRBJ1-6; CDR3aa: CASSKELRRDSYNSPLHF; CDR3nt: TGTGCCAGCAGCAAAGAACTTCGGAGGGACTCCTATAATTCACCCCTCCACTTT
d_gene: .; v_gene: TRBV5-5; j_gene: TRBJ2-2; CDR3aa: CASSPPGNTGELFF; CDR3nt: TGTGCCAGCAGCCCCCCGGGGAACACCGGGGAGCTGTTTTTT
d_gene: .; v_gene: TRBV9; j_gene: TRBJ2-1; CDR3aa: CASSVDGGPYNEQFF; CDR3nt: TGTGCCAGCAGCGTAGACGGGGGTCCCTACAATGAGCAGTTCTTC
d_gene: TRBD1; v_gene: TRBV4-1; j_gene: TRBJ2-3; CDR3aa: CASSRLTGRFTDTQYF; CDR3nt: TGCGCCAGCAGCCGGCTGACAGGGCGGTTCACAGATACGCAGTATTTT
d_gene: .; v_gene: TRBV5-1; j_gene: TRBJ1-1; CDR3aa: CASSADTPLDTEAFF; CDR3nt: TGCGCCAGCAGCGCGGACACCCCTCTGGACACTGAAGCTTTCTTT
d_gene: TRBD1; v_gene: TRBV5-1; j_gene: TRBJ1-1; CDR3aa: CASSLGQGFGNTEAFF; CDR3nt: TGCGCCAGCAGCTTGGGACAGGGTTTTGGTAACACTGAGGCTTTCTTT